This T cell receptor (beta chain) is from a study of Graves' ophthalmopathy and Graves' hyperthyroidism. This clonotype was recorded many times. Its antigen is not identified. General study points: Among thyroid clonotypes expanded above 0.001 frequency, most also appeared in blood. Its predictions of ophthalmopathy progression gave the model almost 71% sensitivity and about 78% specificity.

As the template, RNA transcripts were used to amplify TCR beta CDR3 regions. RT-PCR with HTBI primers came first, then second-round multiplex PCR. TCRdb redid the calling of the multiplex PCR reads with MiXCR, one entry per CDR3 protein. The sample consists of about 400,000 distinct CDR3 sequences, approximately 20% of them appearing once. Clinicians diagnosed using symptoms, serum thyroxine, TRAb, thyroid ultrasound and orbital computed tomography. CDR3 size: 16 residues. Germline V gene sequence: CDR1 SGHRS, CDR2 YFSETQ. V dropped 0 bases and J dropped 1 base, with 13 bases sitting between them. The sample consisted of peripheral blood. The chain recombines TRBV5-1 with TRBJ1-1; no clear D gene. The TCR sequence derives from a woman under 30 with Graves' ophthalmopathy. The CDR3 protein is CASSLGVSRQNTEAFF. The CDR3, as DNA: TGCGCCAGCAGCTTGGGAGTTAGCAGGCAGAACACTGAAGCTTTCTTT.